The sequence of this TCR beta chain was determined in a study of shared clonotypes between healthy human individuals. Using immunoSEQ multiplex PCR, the repertoire was profiled, and TCRdb retains in-frame clones only, with some absent. Of fewer than 3 million clones listed, just under 95% are singletons. The V gene lost 4 bases and the J gene lost 0 bases, with 6 bases spanning the gap. Germline lookup yields CDR1 MDHEN and CDR2 SYDVKM. The CDR3 is 14 residues long. This TCR was recovered from a man younger than 35 in good health. Some clones in this sample may be carry-over from other donors' samples. The sample taken for sequencing was naive CD4+ T cells from PBMCs. Indicated subset: CD45RA+ positively selected. The chain has TRBV28 and TRBJ1-4; D is ambiguous. Here the CDR3 reads CASSSRSTNEKLFF. The CDR3 DNA reads as TGTGCCAGCAGTTCCCGGTCAACTAATGAAAAACTGTTTTTT.